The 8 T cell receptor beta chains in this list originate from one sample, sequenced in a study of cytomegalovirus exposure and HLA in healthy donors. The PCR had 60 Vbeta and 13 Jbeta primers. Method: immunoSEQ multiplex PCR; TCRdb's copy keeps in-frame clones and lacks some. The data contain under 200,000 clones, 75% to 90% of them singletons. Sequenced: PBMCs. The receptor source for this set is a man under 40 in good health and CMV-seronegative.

The CDR3 here is CASSELRAGSYEQYF. As DNA, the CDR3 is TGTGCCAGCAGTGAATTACGGGCGGGCTCCTACGAGCAGTACTTC. This chain links TRBV6-1 with TRBJ2-7, with a tentative D call TRBD2 (5 bases). V gave up 2 bases and J gave up 0 bases, with 11 bases separating them. CDR1 is MNHNS and CDR2 is SASEGT in the germline V gene. There are 15 residues in the CDR3.

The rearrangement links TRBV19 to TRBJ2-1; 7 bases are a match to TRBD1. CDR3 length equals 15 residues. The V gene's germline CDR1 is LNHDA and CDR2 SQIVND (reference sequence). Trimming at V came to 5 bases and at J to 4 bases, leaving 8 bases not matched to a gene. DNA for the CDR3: TGTGCCAGTAGTCCCCACAGGGGACCGTACAATGAGCAGTTCTTC. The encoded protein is CASSPHRGPYNEQFF.

The CDR3 here is CASSPQGSSWDEQFF. DNA for the CDR3: TGCGCCAGCAGCCCGCAAGGCTCTAGCTGGGATGAGCAGTTCTTC. This chain joins TRBV4-3 and TRBJ2-1; a weak D match, TRBD2 (5 bases). Germline assignment: CDR1 LGHNA and CDR2 YSLEER. Trimming stripped 4 bases from V and 8 bases from J, with 18 bases between. CDR3 size: 15 residues.

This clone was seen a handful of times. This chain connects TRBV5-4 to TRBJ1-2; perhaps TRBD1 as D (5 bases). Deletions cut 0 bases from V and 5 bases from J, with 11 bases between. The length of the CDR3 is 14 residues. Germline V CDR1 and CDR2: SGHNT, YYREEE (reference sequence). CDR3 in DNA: TGTGCCAGCAGCTTGGGAGCGGGACCGTATGGCTACACCTTC. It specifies CASSLGAGPYGYTF.

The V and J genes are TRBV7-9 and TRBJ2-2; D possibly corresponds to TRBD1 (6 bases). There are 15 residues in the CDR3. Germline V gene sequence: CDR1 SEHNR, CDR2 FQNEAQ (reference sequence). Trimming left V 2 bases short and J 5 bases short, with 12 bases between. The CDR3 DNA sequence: TGTGCCAGCAGCTTATCGGACAGAGCTACCGGGGAGCTGTTTTTT. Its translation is CASSLSDRATGELFF.

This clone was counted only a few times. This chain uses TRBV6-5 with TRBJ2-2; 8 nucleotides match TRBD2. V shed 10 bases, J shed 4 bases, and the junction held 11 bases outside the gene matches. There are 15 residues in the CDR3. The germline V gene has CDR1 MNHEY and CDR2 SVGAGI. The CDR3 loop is CATRTPGGRTGELFF. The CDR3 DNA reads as TGTGCCACCCGGACTCCGGGGGGGCGCACCGGGGAGCTGTTTTTT.

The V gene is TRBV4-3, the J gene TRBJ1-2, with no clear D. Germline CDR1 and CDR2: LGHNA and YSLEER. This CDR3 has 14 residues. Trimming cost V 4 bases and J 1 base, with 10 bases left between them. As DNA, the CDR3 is TGCGCCAGCAGCCTAGGAGATTTTAACTATGGCTACACCTTC. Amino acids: CASSLGDFNYGYTF.

The CDR3 region has the DNA TGTGCCAGCAGTCCGGGACTAGCGGGAGTGGAGCAGTACTTC. Protein sequence: CASSPGLAGVEQYF. The chain combines TRBV6-5 with TRBJ2-7, with 14 bases aligning to TRBD2. This CDR3 spans 14 amino acids. The germline gives CDR1 MNHEY, CDR2 SVGAGI. With V trimmed by 5 bases and J by 7 bases, 4 bases remained unmatched.